This T cell receptor beta chain was identified in a study of beta chain features in type 1 diabetes listed by TCRdb under 2018. For context, the study as a whole: No differences in mean age, gender distribution, total cell number or subset yield were found between patients and healthy donors. A total of roughly 100,000,000 sorted cells were examined across all samples, and the number of cells per subset was strongly correlated with RNA yield. In the study, TCRB repertoires of sorted circulating CD4+ T cell subsets from recently diagnosed type 1 diabetes patients were compared with those of matched healthy donors. Whereas all 30 or so donors provided naive and central memory subsets, regulatory and stem cell-like memory subsets were isolated from just 8 patients and about 8 healthy donors.

The CDR3 measures 12 amino acids from cysteine to phenylalanine. CDR3 DNA is the only sequence kept; it has 36 bases, read in frame from the first base. V loses 5 bases of germline sequence and J loses 4 bases, and the interval between the two ends is 11 bases. From a lookup of the germline V gene (reference sequence), CDR1 and CDR2 are GTSNPN and SVGIG. Findings and caveats that apply to the study as a whole: Shorter templates might have been favored by PCR, but patient and control samples were amplified and corrected together, so both groups would have been affected equally by any skew. At VDJ recombination sites, type 1 diabetes patients had fewer insertions and more deleted nucleotides, which implies abnormalities in thymic rearrangement. HLA sub-analyses involved small numbers of individuals, so any influence of HLA type on TCRB rearrangement remained unresolved. Because cDNA was sequenced instead of genomic DNA, activated cells with high expression could be over-represented, although the groups did not differ in activation or CD3 levels. Naive, central memory and regulatory TCRB repertoires appeared to be more alike among patients than among healthy donors. In all four CD4+ subsets, TCRB CDR3 length was moderately but significantly shorter in type 1 diabetes patients.

All of the isolated RNA was reverse transcribed with the High Capacity cDNA Reverse Transcription Kit, so expressed TCRB transcripts were sequenced. Naive, central memory and regulatory T cell samples underwent deep immunoSEQ sequencing, averaging about 3.3 million total reads per sample. Sorted cells were lysed in RLT buffer and RNA was extracted with DNase-treated RNeasy Micro or Mini kits, depending on cell number. Each cell subset was processed on its own to prevent cross-contamination, while patient and healthy donor samples were processed together. Using the immunoSEQ multiplex PCR, TCRB sequences were amplified from cDNA into 87-bp fragments spanning the CDR3 region. Sequencing of the amplicons was done on the Illumina HiSeq platform. The original pipeline was this. Synthetic template baselines were used to correct PCR bias computationally, reads within Hamming distance 2 were collapsed together, and singletons that could not be merged were discarded. Reads were aligned against IMGT so that V, D and J genes, CDR3 length and insertions or deletions at six rearrangement sites could be assigned. Within each subset, clonotype counts were normalized to sorted cell number, and only after that were true diversity and Gini coefficients computed with the tcR R package. The overlap coefficient, calculated on TCRB nucleotide sequences, was used to measure repertoire sharing. As a proxy for the pre-selection repertoire, out-of-frame TCRB sequences from naive cells were analyzed. This immuneACCESS table, as held by TCRdb, lists in-frame sequences with V and J called but not all clones. Of the missing ones, under half trace to an unresolved V gene in checked studies; the others have no known cause. V, J and clone size are those of that table, while D and trimming were read from the DNA. This sample gives 250,000 to 300,000 clones in total; about 24% of them show up just once. The ten most abundant clones make up around 0.013% of the sample.

The sample holds a few counts of this clone. Its antigen remains undetermined. No qualities accompany the bases; no much larger clone lies one base away. A single peripheral blood draw of about 116 mL on average was collected from each donor into heparinised tubes. A BD FACSAria II was used to sort naive, central memory, regulatory and stem cell-like memory CD4+ T cells with a panel that included CD45RO, CCR7, CD25, CD127, CD95 and CD27. Purity was above 98% for every sorted population. Right away, PBMCs were isolated by Lymphoprep density gradient centrifugation and were stained directly, with no culture step. So that batch effects would be minimized, each experiment stained and sorted samples in pairs, pairing one healthy donor with one patient.

The receptor was derived from a woman aged 30 to 39 with type 1 diabetes. The material sequenced was naive CD4+ T cells from blood. Per the publication, the cell subset or site label means: true naive CD4+ T cells. The chain is made from TRBV30 and TRBJ2-5; matching of 6 bases hints at TRBD2 as the D gene. The CDR3 here reads CAWGKGGETQYF. The DNA is as follows: TGTGCCTGGGGCAAGGGAGGAGAGACCCAGTACTTC.